This note documents a single TCR beta chain sequence. Its antigen is not known. This cohort consisted of healthy bone marrow donors. In germline, CDR1 is LGHNA, CDR2 YNFKEQ. The CDR3 extends over 15 amino acids. The source of the sample is a study of cytomegalovirus exposure and HLA in healthy donors. Study observations and caveats: Per published accounts, TCR beta sequences correctly predicted the HLA-A and HLA-B alleles of most subjects.

60 Vbeta and 13 Jbeta primers were used in PCR. Profiling relied on immunoSEQ multiplex PCR, and the TCRdb table lists in-frame clones only, not all of them. Recorded for this sample: 70,000 or so clones. Sample: PBMCs. V gene TRBV4-2 combines with J gene TRBJ2-5; 9 nucleotides agree with TRBD1. TRBJ2-7 explains the end of the DNA better; the J call may be wrong. This receptor was taken from a man aged 40-55 years in good health and CMV-seronegative. The CDR3 DNA sequence: TGTGCCAGCAGCCAAGGGCGACAGGGGGCCTACGAGCAGTACTTC. Protein sequence: CASSQGRQGAYEQYF.